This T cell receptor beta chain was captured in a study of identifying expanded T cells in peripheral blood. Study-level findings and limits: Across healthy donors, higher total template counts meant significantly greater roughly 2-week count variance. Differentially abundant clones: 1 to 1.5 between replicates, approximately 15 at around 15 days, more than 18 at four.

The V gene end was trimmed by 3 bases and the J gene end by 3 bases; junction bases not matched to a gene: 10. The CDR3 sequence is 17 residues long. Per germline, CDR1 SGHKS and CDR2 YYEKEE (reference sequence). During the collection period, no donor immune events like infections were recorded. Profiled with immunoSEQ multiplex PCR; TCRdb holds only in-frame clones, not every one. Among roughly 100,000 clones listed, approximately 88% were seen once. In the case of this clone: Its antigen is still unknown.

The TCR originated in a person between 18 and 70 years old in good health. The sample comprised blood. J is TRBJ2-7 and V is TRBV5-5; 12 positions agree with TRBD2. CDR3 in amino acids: CASSWTTSGGPIYEQYF. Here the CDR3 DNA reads TGTGCCAGCAGCTGGACAACTAGCGGGGGGCCAATCTACGAGCAGTACTTC. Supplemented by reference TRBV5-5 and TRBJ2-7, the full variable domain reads DAGVTQSPTHLIKTRGQQVTLRCSPISGHKSVSWYQQVLGQGPQFIFQYYEKEERGRGNFPDRFSARQFPNYSSELNVNALLLGDSALYLCASSWTTSGGPIYEQYFGPGTRLTVT.